The clone carrying this T cell receptor (beta chain) was detected a few times. The antigen is not known. In TCRdb, the RT-PCR reads were re-called with MiXCR into one record per CDR3 protein. Counted here are about 520,000 distinct CDR3 sequences, roughly 25% occurring once; the ten biggest clones make up 1.5% to 2%. This entry is derived from a study of response to subunit inactivated influenza vaccine. Study results and caveats: It was the authors' suggestion that each seasonal influenza vaccination recruits few new T cells.

The CDR3 runs to 15 residues. V trimming: 4 bases; J trimming: 0 bases; junction bases outside the gene matches: 2. Germline V gene sequence: CDR1 ENHRY, CDR2 SYGVKD. Sequences were derived from CD4+ T cells sorted from PBMCs, sampled more than 4 days after vaccination. V is TRBV10-3 and J is TRBJ2-5; TRBD2 agrees at 10 bases. The source is a man aged 45-60 years who received an inactivated influenza vaccine. The CDR3 sequence is CAISVLAGDQETQYF. The CDR3 DNA follows: TGTGCCATCAGTGTCCTAGCGGGGGACCAAGAGACCCAGTACTTC.